The 14 T cell receptor beta chains below come from one sample, sequenced in a study of T cells in localized non-small cell lung cancer (dated by TCRdb to 2020 to 2022). Library creation used the immunoSEQ multiplex PCR assay. The source is immuneACCESS, and TCRdb retained only in-frame sequences with V and J called. Part of the clones is not carried over; for the studies checked, unresolved V genes explain less than half of this, and the remainder is unexplained. The sample table contains around 50,000 clones; only one count was recorded for 86% of them. The ten top clones hold over 2% of the sample. The specimen was PBMCs, collected before any cancer treatment. The receptors derive from a man aged 40 to 69 with stage II lung adenocarcinoma.

The chain uses TRBV5-8 and TRBJ1-4; unclear D gene. CDR3 length: 14 residues. V was pared by 1 base and J by 3 bases, with 7 bases between. Germline V gives CDR1 SGHTS, CDR2 YDEGEE. The CDR3 DNA is TGTGCCAGCAGCTTGACAGCGGCTAATGAAAAACTGTTTTTT. This codes for CASSLTAANEKLFF. The full variable domain, with the rest looked up from reference TRBV5-8 and TRBJ1-4, is EAGVTQSPTHLIKTRGQQATLRCSPISGHTSVYWYQQALGLGLQFLLWYDEGEERNRGNFPPRFSGRQFPNYSSELNVNALELEDSALYLCASSLTAANEKLFFGSGTQLSVL.

V usage is TRBV10-2 and J usage is TRBJ2-5; perhaps TRBD1 as D (5 bases). The CDR3 has 13 residues. V lost 2 bases and J lost 2, with 6 bases in between. The V gene's germline CDR1 is WSHSY and CDR2 SAAADI. The CDR3 region is CASSERGQETQYF. The CDR3 DNA sequence: TGCGCCAGCAGTGAGAGGGGTCAAGAGACCCAGTACTTC.

V is TRBV12-5 and J is TRBJ2-5; D may be TRBD1 or TRBD2 (5 bases each). Trimming removed 4 bases from V and 7 bases from J, with 19 bases in between. Germline CDR1 reads LGHNT; CDR2 reads FRNRAP. CDR3 length: 15 residues. The DNA of the CDR3 is TGTGCTAGTGGTTCCTCTCGGGACCCGGAAGGGACCCAGTACTTC. Translated: CASGSSRDPEGTQYF.

CDR3 protein: CASSLAASGGKLFF. CDR3 nucleotides: TGTGCCAGCAGCTTAGCCGCGTCCGGGGGAAAACTGTTTTTT. The rearrangement uses TRBV13 and TRBJ1-4, with D maybe TRBD1 (5 bases). The CDR3 has 14 residues. The V gene's germline CDR1 is PRHDT and CDR2 FYEKMQ (reference sequence). The V and J ends lost 1 base and 10 bases respectively, with 13 bases between them.

The chain is built from TRBV29-1 and TRBJ2-1; D ambiguous. Per germline, CDR1 SQVTM and CDR2 ANQGSEA. Trimming cost V 3 bases and J 4 bases, with 7 bases left between them. The CDR3 extends over 12 amino acids. The CDR3 DNA reads as TGCAGCGTTGAGGAAACGTACAATGAGCAGTTCTTC. Its protein product is CSVEETYNEQFF.

The V and J genes are TRBV7-2 and TRBJ2-6; no clear D. The V end lost 4 bases, the J end lost 0 bases, and 16 bases lay between the germline ends. Per germline, CDR1 SGHTA and CDR2 FQGNSA. The CDR3 consists of 18 residues. For the CDR3, the DNA is TGTGCCAGCAGCTCCCTGACACCGTTTACCTCTGGGGCCAACGTCCTGACTTTC. It yields the protein CASSSLTPFTSGANVLTF.

V is TRBV7-3 and J is TRBJ1-2, with 7 bases matching TRBD1. This CDR3 comprises 13 residues. Looked up from germline, CDR1 is SGHTA and CDR2 is FQGTGA. V was pared by 5 bases and J by 8 bases, with 8 bases of the junction left unmatched. CDR3 amino acids: CASSPTGSRGYTF. DNA of the CDR3: TGTGCCAGCAGCCCGACAGGGAGTCGCGGCTACACCTTC.

V gene TRBV21-1 combines with J gene TRBJ2-4. TRBV21-1 constitutes a pseudogene. The CDR3 totals 18 residues. CDR3 region: CAYPPKASPDLAKNIQYF. CDR3 coding DNA: TGTGCCTACCCGCCAAAGGCGTCACCAGATTTAGCCAAAAACATTCAGTACTTC.

The DNA of the CDR3 is TGTGCCAGCTCACCAATGCGGGGGGGCACAGATACGCAGTATTTT. Residues: CASSPMRGGTDTQYF. This chain links TRBV18 with TRBJ2-3; 8 nucleotides match TRBD2. The germline gives CDR1 KGHSH, CDR2 LQKENI. V lost 2 bases, J lost 1 base, and 2 bases stayed unmatched. The CDR3 sequence is 15 residues long.

The rearrangement uses TRBV7-6 and TRBJ2-3, with 11 bases lining up with TRBD2. This CDR3 has 19 residues. V lost 0 bases and J lost 4; bases outside the gene matches: 12. Germline values: CDR1 SGHVS, CDR2 FNYEAQ. The CDR3 here is CASSLAAWASGGQADTQYF. The CDR3 DNA sequence: TGTGCCAGCAGCTTAGCCGCCTGGGCTAGCGGGGGGCAGGCAGATACGCAGTATTTT.

The chain employs TRBV11-1 and TRBJ1-1; D call uncertain. Per the germline V gene, CDR1 is SGHAT and CDR2 is FQDESV (reference sequence). Deletions cut 5 bases from V and 1 base from J, with 8 bases between. The CDR3 runs 13 residues. The CDR3 is CASSLRRNTEAFF. The CDR3 DNA sequence: TGTGCCAGCAGCCTCAGAAGGAACACTGAAGCTTTCTTT.

This rearrangement joins TRBV19 to TRBJ2-1, with D unresolved. This CDR3 spans 13 amino acids. Germline CDR1 is LNHDA and CDR2 is SQIVND (reference sequence). V shed 5 bases and J shed 6 bases, with 11 bases lying between them. CDR3 residues: CASSRASLNEQFF. The CDR3 bases are TGTGCCAGTAGTCGGGCAAGCCTCAATGAGCAGTTCTTC. The full variable domain, rest sourced from reference TRBV19 and TRBJ2-1, is DGGITQSPKYLFRKEGQNVTLSCEQNLNHDAMYWYRQDPGQGLRLIYYSQIVNDFQKGDIAEGYSVSREKKESFPLTVTSAQKNPTAFYLCASSRASLNEQFFGPGTRLTVL.

This chain links TRBV6-1 with TRBJ2-7, with TRBD1 identical over 8 bases. Looked up from germline, CDR1 is MNHNS and CDR2 is SASEGT. V trimming: 6 bases; J trimming: 5 bases; junction bases outside the gene matches: 6. This CDR3 has 13 residues. The CDR3: CASRDRAYHEQYF. CDR3 sequence (DNA): TGTGCCAGCAGGGACAGGGCATATCACGAGCAGTACTTC.

The chain is built from TRBV9 and TRBJ1-1; weak D call: TRBD1 (5 bases). Germline V gene sequence: CDR1 SGDLS, CDR2 YYNGEE. The CDR3 length is 13 residues. V lost 0 bases and J lost 3, with 6 bases in between. The CDR3 is CASSVDRYTEAFF. In nucleotides, the CDR3 is TGTGCCAGCAGCGTAGACAGGTACACTGAAGCTTTCTTT.